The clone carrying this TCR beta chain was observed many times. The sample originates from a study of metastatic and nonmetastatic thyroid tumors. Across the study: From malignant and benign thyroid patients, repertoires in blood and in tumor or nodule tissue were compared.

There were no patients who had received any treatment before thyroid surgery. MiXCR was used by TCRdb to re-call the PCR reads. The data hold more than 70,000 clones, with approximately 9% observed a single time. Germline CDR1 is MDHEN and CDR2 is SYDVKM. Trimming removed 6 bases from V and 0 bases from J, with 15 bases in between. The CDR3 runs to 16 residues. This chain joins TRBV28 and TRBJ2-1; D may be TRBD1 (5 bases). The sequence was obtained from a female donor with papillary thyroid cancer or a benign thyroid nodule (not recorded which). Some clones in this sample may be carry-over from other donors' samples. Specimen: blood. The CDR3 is CASSGIGVSSYNEQFF. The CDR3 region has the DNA TGTGCCAGCAGCGGAATAGGGGTCAGCTCCTACAATGAGCAGTTCTTC.